These 19 T cell receptor beta chains share one sample of origin, sequenced in a study of human T cells and chemical hapten exposure. Time point given: patch test 1, 2 weeks after DPC sensitization. Treatment defined: therapeutic diphenylcyclopropenone sensitization with weekly scalp DPC. A single record per CDR3 protein comes from TCRdb applying MiXCR to the RACE reads. The sample consists of roughly 200,000 distinct CDR3 sequences, approximately 20% of them appearing once. The source material was whole blood, sampled in connection with sensitization to the hapten diphenylcyclopropenone (DPC). Source of these receptors: a woman in her forties or fifties with alopecia areata. Some clones in this sample may be carry-over from other donors' samples.

This clonotype was counted between two and nine times. The CDR3 DNA reads TGTGCCAGCAGCGTTGTGGTGGACACTGAAGCTTTCTTT. As protein: CASSVVVDTEAFF. The rearrangement uses TRBV9 and TRBJ1-1, with D unresolved. V was trimmed by 2 bases and J by 3 bases, leaving 8 bases between them. The CDR3 runs 13 residues. Germline lookup yields CDR1 SGDLS and CDR2 YYNGEE.

There are a few counts of this clonotype. The chain employs TRBV3-1 and TRBJ2-1, with TRBD2 matching over 12 bases. CDR3 length equals 15 residues. Losses at the gene ends were 7 bases for V and 9 bases for J; bases not matched to a gene: 10. CDR1 is LGHDT, CDR2 YNNKEL, per germline (reference sequence). The CDR3 coding sequence is TGTGCCAGCAAGGGTAGCGGACTAGCGGGAATTGAGCAGTTCTTC. Translated, it gives CASKGSGLAGIEQFF.

This clonotype was seen more than once but under ten times. The chain is built from TRBV29-1 and TRBJ2-4, with TRBD1 identical over 7 bases. Germline-derived CDR1 and CDR2 are SQVTM and ANQGSEA. The CDR3 runs 16 residues. V lost 4 bases, J lost 0 bases, and 9 bases stayed unmatched. CDR3 coding DNA: TGCAGCGTTGGGATCGGGACAGCTATAGCCAAAAACATTCAGTACTTC. This gives the protein CSVGIGTAIAKNIQYF.

The chain is built from TRBV10-3 and TRBJ2-7, with a weak D call TRBD2 (5 bases). The CDR3 is 13 amino acids. Germline CDR1 reads ENHRY; CDR2 reads SYGVKD. Deletions cut 7 bases from V and 2 bases from J, with 12 bases between. The CDR3 is CAIMVSDAYEQYF. Written as DNA, the CDR3 is TGTGCCATCATGGTTAGCGATGCCTACGAGCAGTACTTC.

The V call is TRBV7-2, the J call TRBJ2-1; TRBD2 is a possible D gene (6 bases). Germline V gene lookup returns CDR1 SGHTA and CDR2 FQGNSA. Trimming took 5 bases from V and 9 from J, leaving 20 bases between them. The CDR3 spans 15 residues. The CDR3 nucleotides read TGTGCCAGCAGCCCGACTAGTCTCGCTACACGTGAGCAGTTCTTC. Translating it yields CASSPTSLATREQFF.

This chain joins TRBV7-8 and TRBJ1-1, with 8 positions matching TRBD1. The ends lost 3 bases at V and 4 bases at J; junction bases unmatched: 4. The CDR3 covers 14 residues. In germline, CDR1 is SGHVS, CDR2 FQNEAQ. For the CDR3, the DNA is TGTGCCAGCAGCTTCGGACAGGGACTCACTGAAGCTTTCTTT. Amino acids: CASSFGQGLTEAFF.

The chain couples TRBV2 to TRBJ1-1; maybe TRBD1 (5 bases). V lost 8 bases and J 6 bases, leaving 16 bases between the germline ends. The CDR3 totals 13 residues. Germline V gives CDR1 SNHLY, CDR2 FYNNEI. CDR3 DNA sequence: TGTGCCAGCGAGGGGATTTCTCGCTCTGAAGCTTTCTTT. This translates into CASEGISRSEAFF.

This clonotype has more than one count but fewer than ten. The chain recombines TRBV9 with TRBJ2-5; 13 nucleotides agree with TRBD2. This CDR3 contains 16 residues. Germline V gene lookup returns CDR1 SGDLS and CDR2 YYNGEE. Trimming cost V 3 bases and J 2 bases; bases outside gene matches: 4. The CDR3 DNA reads TGTGCCAGCAGCGCTCTACTAGCGGGAGGGCAAGAGACCCAGTACTTC. It codes for CASSALLAGGQETQYF.

V usage is TRBV2 and J usage is TRBJ2-1; perhaps TRBD2 as D (5 bases). The germline V gene encodes CDR1 SNHLY and CDR2 FYNNEI. The CDR3 length is 13 residues. V was shortened by 7 bases and J by 9 bases, with 16 bases between the two germline ends. The CDR3 sequence is CASMSGRESEQFF. The CDR3 coding sequence is TGTGCCAGCATGTCCGGTAGGGAGTCTGAGCAGTTCTTC. Filled out from reference TRBV2 and TRBJ2-1, the complete variable domain reads EPEVTQTPSHQVTQMGQEVILRCVPISNHLYFYWYRQILGQKVEFLVSFYNNEISEKSEIFDDQFSVERPDGSNFTLKIRSTKLEDSAMYFCASMSGRESEQFFGPGTRLTVL.

In its sample, this clonotype was seen a few times. The rearrangement links TRBV5-5 to TRBJ2-1; TRBD1 matches 11 bases. Germline lookup yields CDR1 SGHKS and CDR2 YYEKEE (reference sequence). V shed 6 bases and J 9 bases; nucleotides not matched to a gene: 11. The CDR3 is 15 amino acids. The CDR3 region is CASNPSGQGGGEQFF. The CDR3 bases are TGTGCCAGCAACCCCTCGGGACAGGGGGGAGGTGAGCAGTTCTTC. Supplemented by reference TRBV5-5 and TRBJ2-1, the full variable domain reads DAGVTQSPTHLIKTRGQQVTLRCSPISGHKSVSWYQQVLGQGPQFIFQYYEKEERGRGNFPDRFSARQFPNYSSELNVNALLLGDSALYLCASNPSGQGGGEQFFGPGTRLTVL.

This chain connects TRBV2 to TRBJ2-3, with 8 bases aligning to TRBD2. The V and J ends lost 6 bases and 2 bases, in that order; junction bases with no gene match: 4. The germline gives CDR1 SNHLY, CDR2 FYNNEI. This CDR3 is 14 amino acids long. CDR3 coding DNA: TGTGCCAGCAGAGTAGCGGGATACACAGATACGCAGTATTTT. This gives the protein CASRVAGYTDTQYF.

The V gene is TRBV5-1, the J gene TRBJ1-1; no clear D gene. The CDR3 consists of 14 residues. Trimming took off 2 bases at V and 3 bases at J, with 11 bases between the two ends. Germline V lookup: CDR1 SGHRS, CDR2 YFSETQ. In nucleotides, the CDR3 is TGCGCCAGCAGCTTACAGATTCGGGACACTGAAGCTTTCTTT. This translates into CASSLQIRDTEAFF. The variable domain in full, completed from reference TRBV5-1 and TRBJ1-1, reads KAGVTQTPRYLIKTRGQQVTLSCSPISGHRSVSWYQQTPGQGLQFLFEYFSETQRNKGNFPGRFSGRQFSNSRSEMNVSTLELGDSALYLCASSLQIRDTEAFFGQGTRLTVV.

V and J are TRBV29-1 and TRBJ2-6; no firm D call. V was cut by 3 bases and J by 0 bases, with 6 bases left in between. This CDR3 comprises 14 residues. Looked up from germline, CDR1 is SQVTM and CDR2 is ANQGSEA. The CDR3 DNA is TGCAGCGTTGACGCCGGCTCTGGGGCCAACGTCCTGACTTTC. This codes for CSVDAGSGANVLTF. The full variable domain, in which reference TRBV29-1 and TRBJ2-6 provide the parts outside the CDR3, is SAVISQKPSRDICQRGTSLTIQCQVDSQVTMMFWYRQQPGQSLTLIATANQGSEATYESGFVIDKFPISRPNLTFSTLTVSNMSPEDSSIYLCSVDAGSGANVLTFGAGSRLTVL.

The chain has TRBV6-5 and TRBJ2-7; 8 bases match TRBD2. J was trimmed by 6 bases and V by 6 bases; bases with no gene match: 10. CDR3 size: 14 residues. The germline V gene has CDR1 MNHEY and CDR2 SVGAGI. CDR3 sequence (DNA): TGTGCCAGCAGGAGGGGACTAGTCGGCCGCGAGCAGTACTTC. It yields the protein CASRRGLVGREQYF.

For the CDR3, the DNA is TGTGCCAGCAGCCAAGATCCCCGGACTAGCGGTGAGCAGTTCTTC. Its protein is CASSQDPRTSGEQFF. The chain recombines TRBV3-1 with TRBJ2-1, with 10 bases identical to TRBD2. V was clipped by 0 bases and J by 9 bases; unmatched bases: 5. The germline CDR1 and CDR2 sequences are LGHDT and YNNKEL (reference sequence). This CDR3 has 15 residues.

The rearrangement links TRBV6-2 or TRBV6-3 to TRBJ2-2; D is uncertain. Trimming removed 0 bases from V and 5 bases from J, with 7 bases in between. The CDR3 totals 14 residues. Germline-derived CDR1 and CDR2 are MNHEY and SVGEGT. The CDR3, as DNA: TGTGCCAGCAGTTACTCGTGGCAGACCGGGGAGCTGTTTTTT. It is translated as CASSYSWQTGELFF.

This clonotype was recorded at least ten times. The gene calls are TRBV18 and TRBJ1-3; D remains ambiguous. Germline loops: CDR1 KGHSH, CDR2 LQKENI. V was pared by 2 bases and J by 4 bases, with 0 bases between. CDR3 length: 11 residues. CDR3 in DNA: TGTGCCAGCTCACCAGGAAACACCATATATTTT. Protein sequence: CASSPGNTIYF.

This chain joins TRBV12-3 or TRBV12-4 and TRBJ1-2; 10 bases match TRBD1. The V gene end was trimmed by 5 bases and the J gene end by 7 bases; junction bases not matched to a gene: 7. The CDR3 contains 14 residues. The CDR3 region is CASSRGQGLSGYTF. In DNA form, the CDR3 reads TGTGCCAGCAGTCGGGGACAGGGGCTCTCTGGCTACACCTTC.

The chain uses TRBV20-1 and TRBJ2-3; TRBD2 matches at 14 bases. V lost 8 bases and J lost 3; bases outside the gene matches: 4. The V gene's germline CDR1 is DFQATT and CDR2 SNEGSKA (reference sequence). The CDR3 is 14 residues long. The CDR3 DNA sequence: TGCAGTTGGACTAGCGGGAGGATGACAGATACGCAGTATTTT. Its protein is CSWTSGRMTDTQYF.